The entry below describes one T cell receptor (beta chain). V shed 1 base and J 10 bases; nucleotides not matched to a gene: 7. Looked up from germline, CDR1 is SGHDT and CDR2 is YYEEEE. This CDR3 contains 14 residues. Sequencing relied on immunoSEQ assay v3.0, run at survey level. The method was immunoSEQ multiplex PCR; TCRdb's version includes in-frame clones alone and lacks a portion of them. The sample includes about 30,000 clones, over 75% seen only once; the top ten take roughly 1%. The data are from a study of long-term antiretroviral therapy in people with HIV. This chain uses TRBV5-6 with TRBJ1-3; 8 bases agree with TRBD1. This sample comprised unsorted PBMCs, obtained 2 years after starting antiretroviral therapy. The TCR originated in a middle-aged man with HIV. CDR3 protein: CASSLPGQGTTIYF. The DNA of the CDR3 is TGTGCCAGCAGCTTGCCCGGACAGGGCACGACCATATATTTT.